This T cell receptor beta chain was captured in a study of T cells in Graves' hyperthyroidism and ophthalmopathy (dated by TCRdb to between 2018 and 2021). For the wider study: Peripheral blood samples were taken at initial diagnosis, before any treatment was given. According to the paper, TCR Vbeta CDR3 sequencing was carried out on about 140 peripheral blood samples, which came from about 45 ophthalmopathy, 70 to 80 hyperthyroidism and some 17 progressor patients. Whether ophthalmopathy could be predicted prospectively was tested in an independent validation cohort made up of 18 to 20 hyperthyroidism patients plus 17 patients who later progressed to ophthalmopathy. Following sampling, methimazole starting at 30 mg daily was given to hyperthyroidism patients, and high-dose intravenous methylprednisolone was given to ophthalmopathy patients. In about six Graves' hyperthyroidism patients, the study also compared T-cell repertoires from thyroid tissue with T-cell repertoires from blood. The approximately 100 discovery patients were randomly split 7:3 into training and test sets. TCR V-J signatures able to tell the groups apart were searched for in a discovery cohort of more than 90 patients, of whom 40 to 45 had Graves' ophthalmopathy and around 58 had stable Graves' hyperthyroidism.

This clonotype has a handful of counts. Its antigen target is currently unknown. No much larger clonotype is one base removed from it; base qualities were not supplied. Ophthalmopathy patients had moderately to severely active disease, with a Clinical Activity Score of 3 or more, a NOSPECS grade of 4 or more, and a disease duration of less than 3 months. Any patient with an uncontrolled infection, another autoimmune disease, pregnancy or lactation was excluded. Diagnoses were based on clinical symptoms, serum thyroxine and TRAb, thyroid ultrasound and orbital computed tomography. PBMCs were isolated from approximately 10 ml of fresh peripheral blood by Ficoll-Paque density gradient centrifugation. Total RNA was extracted with Trizol reagent, and quality was checked on an Agilent 2100 Bioanalyzer. Overall study outcomes, separate from this receptor: Sample size was not statistically predetermined, and investigators were not blinded to group allocation. Most expanded thyroid clonotypes (frequency above 0.001) were also found in blood, which suggests that blood repertoires may mirror thyroid immune responses. During validation, the model predicted progression to ophthalmopathy a median of about 5.9 months ahead of onset, with roughly 65% sensitivity and less than 85% specificity. A model built on a 13 V-J signature distinguished ophthalmopathy from stable hyperthyroidism, reaching 87.88% sensitivity and about 81% specificity in cross-validation and 80%/75% in testing.

The CDR3 starts with the cysteine, ends with the phenylalanine, and has 12 residues. Here the CDR3 DNA is all that survives: 36 bases in frame from base 1. The germline ends are 6 bases apart after V is trimmed by 8 bases and J by 2 bases. From the germline V gene, CDR1 is SGHNT and CDR2 is YENEEA. The TCR beta CDR3 regions were amplified from the RNA transcripts. A first-round RT-PCR of the TCR CDR3 used the HTBI primer set with the Qiagen OneStep RT-PCR kit. The libraries were constructed in a second round of multiplex PCR and then size-selected and purified. Libraries were sequenced paired-end with 100 bp reads on an Illumina HiSeq2000. The study's processing was this. SOAPnuke was used to process the raw data, throwing out any read that contained adapters or uncalled bases, had a mean Phred below 15, or lacked an exact constant-primer or identifier match. COPE v1.2.5 was used to merge high-quality paired reads, and clonotypes were defined as unique nucleotide sequences. Clonotypes were aligned to IMGT TRBV, TRBD and TRBJ reference segments using MiTCR v1.1. The analysis included only V-J combinations with a frequency above 0.0001, which together covered over 98% of the repertoires. The TCS score was defined as F50 (clonal expansion) divided by E x V (chaos), with BLOSUM62-based TCRdist calculated between CDR3 peptides within each V-J. Welch's t-statistics and random forest reduced 514 V-J features to 13, which were used in a naive Bayes classifier (R e1071). The public reads were reanalyzed by TCRdb: fastp trimming at Q25, MiXCR alignment, in-frame beta chains only. Rows matching on CDR3 protein sequence are summarized as one entry with the most common DNA and genes. TCRdb, not the original authors, processed these V and J calls. The sample table records around 500,000 distinct CDR3 sequences; about 16% of these occur just once. The ten largest clones add up to around 32% of the sample.

The V and J genes are TRBV11-3 and TRBJ1-4, with the D gene too uncertain to name. Sample: blood. The sequence came from a woman aged 25 to 39 with Graves' ophthalmopathy. This receptor carries the CDR3 CASSHTNEKLFF. The nucleotide sequence is TGTGCCAGCTCCCATACTAATGAAAAACTGTTTTTT.